A selection of T cell receptor beta chains follows, all from one sample in a study of blood T cell repertoires in COVID-19. Sequencing used immunoSEQ multiplex PCR; TCRdb keeps in-frame clones, though not all of them. The top ten clones hold almost 3% of a sample with about 350,000 clones, approximately 84% of them seen once. Sequencing input: PBMCs or T cells enriched from blood (not recorded which). All receptors derive from a woman aged 25 to 39 who had recovered from COVID-19. Both conserved end residues are part of each CDR3. Fields, in order: clone size, D gene, J gene, V gene, CDR3 protein, CDR3 DNA. The D gene is left open where the match is weak. A row's size may be missing; if present it is once, few, many or a size class.

. TRBD1 TRBJ1-5 TRBV15 CATSRDRGRQPQHF TGTGCCACCAGCAGAGACAGGGGGCGTCAGCCCCAGCATTTT
once TRBD1 TRBJ2-1 TRBV28 CASSSRTGRTYNEQFF TGTGCCAGCAGTTCCCGGACAGGGAGGACCTACAATGAGCAGTTCTTC
few TRBD2 TRBJ2-3 TRBV11-2 CASSLEIAGSTDTQYF TGTGCCAGCAGCTTAGAAATAGCGGGAAGCACAGATACGCAGTATTTT
. . TRBJ2-5 TRBV19 CASSPGALRETQYF TGTGCCAGTAGCCCAGGGGCGTTAAGGGAGACCCAGTACTTC
. . TRBJ1-6 TRBV2 CASRRDSTGSPLHF TGTGCCAGCAGGAGGGACTCCACGGGTTCACCCCTCCACTTT
. . TRBJ2-7 TRBV4-2 CASSREFQDSHEQYF TGTGCCAGCAGCCGCGAATTTCAAGACAGCCACGAGCAGTACTTC
. TRBD1 TRBJ2-7 TRBV19 CASSPGTGFTYEQYF TGTGCCAGTAGTCCCGGGACAGGGTTTACGTACGAGCAGTACTTC
. TRBD1 TRBJ2-7 TRBV5-6 CASSPGTGVYEQYF TGTGCCAGCAGCCCGGGGACAGGGGTATACGAGCAGTACTTC
. . TRBJ2-5 TRBV21-1 CASSKVRQGTKTQYF TGTGCCAGCAGCAAAGTCCGACAGGGGACGAAGACCCAGTACTTC
. TRBD2 TRBJ2-1 TRBV11-2 CASRGLAGGHYEQFF TGTGCCAGCAGAGGTCTGGCGGGGGGACACTATGAGCAGTTCTTC
. . TRBJ1-2 TRBV12-3/TRBV12-4 CASSPGGIYGYTF TGTGCCAGCAGTCCCGGCGGGATCTATGGCTACACCTTC
. TRBD1 TRBJ1-5 TRBV4-2 CASSQELPGGYSNQPQHF TGTGCCAGCAGCCAAGAGTTGCCAGGGGGATATAGCAATCAGCCCCAGCATTTT
once TRBD2 TRBJ2-1 TRBV12-3/TRBV12-4 CASSRPGGDEQFF TGTGCCAGCAGTCGCCCGGGGGGAGATGAGCAGTTCTTC
few . TRBJ2-1 TRBV11-3 CASSLEQGGYNEQFF TGTGCCAGCAGCTTAGAGCAAGGGGGATACAATGAGCAGTTCTTC
few . TRBJ1-2 TRBV5-1 CASSKDKPNYGYTF TGCGCCAGCAGCAAGGACAAGCCTAACTATGGCTACACCTTC
. TRBD2 TRBJ2-1 TRBV4-2 CASSQDYGGGPRNEQFF TGTGCCAGCAGCCAAGATTACGGCGGGGGGCCAAGGAATGAGCAGTTCTTC
. . TRBJ1-1 TRBV7-2 CASSLGAGTEAFF TGTGCCAGCAGCTTAGGGGCAGGGACTGAAGCTTTCTTT
. TRBD1 TRBJ2-1 TRBV5-1 CASSMGQNNEQFF TGCGCCAGCAGCATGGGACAGAACAATGAGCAGTTCTTC
once TRBD1 TRBJ1-3 TRBV5-6 CASSLSPGQEISGNTIYF TGTGCCAGCAGCTTGTCGCCGGGACAGGAAATCTCTGGAAACACCATATATTTT
. TRBD1 TRBJ2-6 TRBV23-1 CASRKTGTRSVANVLTF TGCGCCAGCAGGAAGACAGGGACGAGGAGTGTGGCCAACGTCCTGACTTTC
. TRBD2 TRBJ2-7 TRBV7-8 CASSFRLAGEDEQYF TGTGCCAGCAGCTTCCGACTAGCGGGAGAAGACGAGCAGTACTTC
. . TRBJ1-3 TRBV28 CASSLRENTIYF TGTGCCAGCAGTTTACGGGAAAACACCATATATTTT
. TRBD1 TRBJ2-5 TRBV9 CASSPDGQGASETQYF TGTGCCAGCAGCCCAGATGGACAGGGGGCATCAGAGACCCAGTACTTC
. . TRBJ1-1 TRBV30 CAWSDVGGATEAFF TGTGCCTGGAGTGATGTGGGAGGGGCCACTGAAGCTTTCTTT
. TRBD2 TRBJ2-7 TRBV19 CASSTNSGSGYEQYF TGTGCCAGTAGTACGAATAGCGGGAGTGGCTACGAGCAGTACTTC
. TRBD2 TRBJ2-7 TRBV11-1 CASSLTSGGNEQYF TGTGCCAGCAGCCTCACTAGCGGGGGCAACGAGCAGTACTTC
. TRBD2 TRBJ2-1 TRBV30 CAWSAGLAPNEQFF TGTGCCTGGAGTGCGGGACTAGCCCCCAATGAGCAGTTCTTC
. . TRBJ1-1 TRBV3-1/TRBV3-2 CASSQGATEAFF TGTGCCAGCAGCCAGGGGGCTACTGAAGCTTTCTTT
. TRBD2 TRBJ2-5 TRBV6-5 CASSSGGAVETQYF TGTGCCAGTAGTAGCGGGGGAGCCGTAGAGACCCAGTACTTC
. . TRBJ2-1 TRBV20-1 CSASLSGYSYNEQFF TGCAGTGCTAGTCTGAGCGGCTACTCCTACAATGAGCAGTTCTTC
. TRBD2 TRBJ2-3 TRBV5-4 CASSPGTSGYTDTQYF TGTGCCAGCAGCCCCGGGACTAGCGGCTACACAGATACGCAGTATTTT
once TRBD2 TRBJ2-2 TRBV7-8 CASWRASGGPNTGELFF TGTGCCAGCTGGCGGGCTAGCGGGGGGCCAAACACCGGGGAGCTGTTTTTT
. TRBD2 TRBJ2-7 TRBV3-1/TRBV3-2 CASSPGAGAREQYF TGTGCCAGCAGCCCCGGAGCGGGGGCGCGTGAGCAGTACTTC
many . TRBJ2-7 TRBV19 CASSPTQSSYEQYF TGTGCCAGTAGTCCGACACAGAGCTCCTACGAGCAGTACTTC
. . TRBJ1-1 TRBV6-6 CASRPTGLVNTEAFF TGTGCCAGCAGGCCCACAGGTTTAGTGAACACTGAAGCTTTCTTT
. . TRBJ1-3 TRBV19 CASSLRASLSGNTIYF TGTGCCAGTAGTCTGAGAGCCTCCTTGTCTGGAAACACCATATATTTT
. TRBD1 TRBJ2-7 TRBV19 CASSTRTGWDEQYF TGTGCCAGTAGTACACGGACAGGATGGGACGAGCAGTACTTC